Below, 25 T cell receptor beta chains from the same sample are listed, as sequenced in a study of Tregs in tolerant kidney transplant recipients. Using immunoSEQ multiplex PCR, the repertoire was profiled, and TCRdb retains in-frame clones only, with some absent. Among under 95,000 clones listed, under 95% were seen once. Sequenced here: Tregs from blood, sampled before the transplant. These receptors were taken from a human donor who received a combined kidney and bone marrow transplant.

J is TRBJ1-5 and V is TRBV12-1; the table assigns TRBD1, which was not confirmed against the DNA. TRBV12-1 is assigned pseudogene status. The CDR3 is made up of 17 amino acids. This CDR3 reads CASSFAGTGRLEQPQHF. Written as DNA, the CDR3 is TGTGCCAGCAGCTTTGCTGGGACAGGGAGATTGGAGCAGCCCCAGCATTTT.

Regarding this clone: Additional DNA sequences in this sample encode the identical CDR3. CDR3 protein: CASSLRVPGGPVNEQFF. DNA for the CDR3: TGTGCCAGCAGCTTGCGGGTCCCGGGAGGGCCTGTCAATGAGCAGTTCTTC. V gene TRBV7-2 combines with J gene TRBJ2-1; 8 nucleotides align to TRBD2. The CDR3 spans 17 residues. CDR1 SGHTA and CDR2 FQGNSA come from the germline V gene. V dropped 3 bases and J dropped 6; count of bases not matched to a gene: 13.

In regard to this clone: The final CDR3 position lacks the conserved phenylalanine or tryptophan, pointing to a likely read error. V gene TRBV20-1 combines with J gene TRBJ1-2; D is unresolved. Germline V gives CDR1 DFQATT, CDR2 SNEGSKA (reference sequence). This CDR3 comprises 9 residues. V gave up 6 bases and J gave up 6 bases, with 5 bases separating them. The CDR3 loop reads CSASNGYTL. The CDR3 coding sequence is TGCAGTGCCTCGAATGGCTACACCCTC.

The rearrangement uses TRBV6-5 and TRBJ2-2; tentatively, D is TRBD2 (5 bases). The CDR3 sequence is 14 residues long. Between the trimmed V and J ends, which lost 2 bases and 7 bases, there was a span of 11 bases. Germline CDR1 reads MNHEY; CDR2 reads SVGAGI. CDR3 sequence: CASSYRISVGELFF. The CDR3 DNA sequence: TGTGCCAGCAGTTACCGAATTAGCGTCGGGGAGCTGTTTTTT.

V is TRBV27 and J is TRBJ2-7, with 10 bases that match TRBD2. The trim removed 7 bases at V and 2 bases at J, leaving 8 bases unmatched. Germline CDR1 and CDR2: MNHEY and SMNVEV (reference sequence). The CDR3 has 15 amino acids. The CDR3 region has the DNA TGTGCCAGCAAGAGAGGACTAGCGGAAACCTACGAGCAGTACTTC. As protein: CASKRGLAETYEQYF.

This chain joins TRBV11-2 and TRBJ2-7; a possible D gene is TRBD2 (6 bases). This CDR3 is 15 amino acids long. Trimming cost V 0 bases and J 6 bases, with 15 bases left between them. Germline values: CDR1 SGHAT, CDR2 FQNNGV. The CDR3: CASSLDMAGRSEQYF. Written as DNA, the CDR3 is TGTGCCAGCAGCTTAGATATGGCAGGGAGGTCCGAGCAGTACTTC. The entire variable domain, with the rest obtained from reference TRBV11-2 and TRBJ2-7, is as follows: EAGVAQSPRYKIIEKRQSVAFWCNPISGHATLYWYQQILGQGPKLLIQFQNNGVVDDSQLPKDRFSAERLKGVDSTLKIQPAKLEDSAVYLCASSLDMAGRSEQYFGPGTRLTVT.

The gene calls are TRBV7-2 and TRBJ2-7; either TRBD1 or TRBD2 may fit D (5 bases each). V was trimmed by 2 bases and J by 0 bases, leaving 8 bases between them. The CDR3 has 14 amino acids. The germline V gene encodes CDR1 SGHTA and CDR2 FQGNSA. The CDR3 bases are TGTGCCAGCAGCTTATGGGGGAGCTCCTACGAGCAGTACTTC. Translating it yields CASSLWGSSYEQYF.

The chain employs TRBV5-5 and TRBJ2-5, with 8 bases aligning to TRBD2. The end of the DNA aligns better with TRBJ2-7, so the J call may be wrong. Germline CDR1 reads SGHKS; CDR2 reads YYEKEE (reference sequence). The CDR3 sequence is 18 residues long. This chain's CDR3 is CASSPPLAGPAPIGEQYF. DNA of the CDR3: TGTGCCAGCAGCCCACCTCTAGCGGGTCCCGCTCCGATTGGCGAGCAGTACTTC.

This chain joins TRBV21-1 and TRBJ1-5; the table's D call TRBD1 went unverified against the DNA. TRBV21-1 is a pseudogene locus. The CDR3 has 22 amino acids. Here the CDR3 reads CASSLRDSPCGGWFLGSQPQHF. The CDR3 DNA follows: TGTGCCAGCAGCCTCCGGGACAGTCCGTGTGGGGGTTGGTTTCTCGGGTCACAGCCCCAGCATTTT.

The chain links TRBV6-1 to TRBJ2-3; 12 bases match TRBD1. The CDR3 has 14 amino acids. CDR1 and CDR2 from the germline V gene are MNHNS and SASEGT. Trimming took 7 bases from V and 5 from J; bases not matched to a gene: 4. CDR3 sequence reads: CASNRDRGRDTQYF. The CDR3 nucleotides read TGTGCCAGCAACAGGGACAGGGGGCGAGATACGCAGTATTTT.

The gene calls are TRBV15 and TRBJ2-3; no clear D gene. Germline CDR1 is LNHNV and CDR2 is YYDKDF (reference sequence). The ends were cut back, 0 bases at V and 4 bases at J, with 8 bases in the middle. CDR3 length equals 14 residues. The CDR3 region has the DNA TGTGCCACCAGCAGAGATCCCAGACCAGATACGCAGTATTTT. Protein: CATSRDPRPDTQYF.

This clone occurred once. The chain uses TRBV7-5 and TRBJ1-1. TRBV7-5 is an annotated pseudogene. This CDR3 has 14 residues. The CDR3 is CVRSLGSGENEAFF. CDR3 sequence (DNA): TGTGTCAGAAGCTTAGGTAGTGGAGAAAATGAAGCTTTCTTT.

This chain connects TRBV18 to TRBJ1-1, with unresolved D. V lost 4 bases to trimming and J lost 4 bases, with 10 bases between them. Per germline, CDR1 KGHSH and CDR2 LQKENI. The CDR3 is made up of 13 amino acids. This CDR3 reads CASSQEGVTEAFF. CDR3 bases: TGTGCCAGCTCACAAGAGGGAGTCACTGAAGCTTTCTTT.

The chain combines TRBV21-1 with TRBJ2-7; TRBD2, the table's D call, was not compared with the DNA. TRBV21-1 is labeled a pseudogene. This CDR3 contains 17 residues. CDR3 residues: CASSKVISGSGPDEQYF. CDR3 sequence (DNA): TGTGCCAGCAGCAAAGTGATTAGCGGGAGTGGGCCTGACGAGCAGTACTTC.

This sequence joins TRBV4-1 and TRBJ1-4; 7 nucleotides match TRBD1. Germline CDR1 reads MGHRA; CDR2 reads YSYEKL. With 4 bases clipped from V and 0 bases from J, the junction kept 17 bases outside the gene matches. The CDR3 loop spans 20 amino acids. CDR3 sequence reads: CASSPRQGIFSTSTNEKLFF. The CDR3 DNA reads TGCGCCAGCAGCCCTCGACAGGGTATCTTTTCCACCTCAACTAATGAAAAACTGTTTTTT.

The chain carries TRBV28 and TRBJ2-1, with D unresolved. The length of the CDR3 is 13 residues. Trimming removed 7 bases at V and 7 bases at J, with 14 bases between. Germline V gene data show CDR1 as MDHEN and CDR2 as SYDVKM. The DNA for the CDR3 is TGTGCCAGCACCCCCCCCTTTGAGAATGAGCAGTTCTTC. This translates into CASTPPFENEQFF. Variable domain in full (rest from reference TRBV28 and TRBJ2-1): DVKVTQSSRYLVKRTGEKVFLECVQDMDHENMFWYRQDPGLGLRLIYFSYDVKMKEKGDIPEGYSVSREKKERFSLILESASTNQTSMYLCASTPPFENEQFFGPGTRLTVL.

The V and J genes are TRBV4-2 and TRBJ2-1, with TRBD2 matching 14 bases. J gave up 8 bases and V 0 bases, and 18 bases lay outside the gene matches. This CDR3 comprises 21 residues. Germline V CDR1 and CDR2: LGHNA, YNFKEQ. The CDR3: CASSQELHFGLAGGPIDEQFF. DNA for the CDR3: TGTGCCAGCAGCCAAGAGCTCCACTTTGGACTAGCGGGAGGCCCTATCGATGAGCAGTTCTTC.

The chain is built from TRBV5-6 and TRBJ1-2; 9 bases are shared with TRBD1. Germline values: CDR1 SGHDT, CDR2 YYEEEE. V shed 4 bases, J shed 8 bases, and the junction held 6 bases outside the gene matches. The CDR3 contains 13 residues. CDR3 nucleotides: TGTGCCAGCAGCCAGGGACAGGGAGGGGGCTACACCTTC. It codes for CASSQGQGGGYTF. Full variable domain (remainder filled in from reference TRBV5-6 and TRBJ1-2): DAGVTQSPTHLIKTRGQQVTLRCSPKSGHDTVSWYQQALGQGPQFIFQYYEEEERQRGNFPDRFSGHQFPNYSSELNVNALLLGDSALYLCASSQGQGGGYTFGSGTRLTVV.

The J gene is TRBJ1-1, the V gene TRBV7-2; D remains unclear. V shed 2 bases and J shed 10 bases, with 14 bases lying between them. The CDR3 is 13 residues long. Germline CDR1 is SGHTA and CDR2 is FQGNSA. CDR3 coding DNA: TGTGCCAGCAGCTTATTTGAGGGAATGGGAGCTTTCTTT. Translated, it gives CASSLFEGMGAFF.

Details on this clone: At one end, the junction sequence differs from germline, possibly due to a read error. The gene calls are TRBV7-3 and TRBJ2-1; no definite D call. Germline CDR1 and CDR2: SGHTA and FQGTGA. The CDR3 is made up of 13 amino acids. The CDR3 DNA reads TGTGTCAGCAGCTTATCTAGTATCGATGAGCAGTTCTTC. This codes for CVSSLSSIDEQFF.

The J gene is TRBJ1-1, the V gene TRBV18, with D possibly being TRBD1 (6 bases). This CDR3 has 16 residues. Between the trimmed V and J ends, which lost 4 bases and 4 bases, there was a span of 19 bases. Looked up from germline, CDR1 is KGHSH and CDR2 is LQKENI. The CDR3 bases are TGTGCCAGCTCACGGCAGGGGCGTGGAGTGATCACTGAAGCTTTCTTT. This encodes CASSRQGRGVITEAFF. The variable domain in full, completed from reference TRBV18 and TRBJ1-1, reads NAGVMQNPRHLVRRRGQEARLRCSPMKGHSHVYWYRQLPEEGLKFMVYLQKENIIDESGMPKERFSAEFPKEGPSILRIQQVVRGDSAAYFCASSRQGRGVITEAFFGQGTRLTVV.

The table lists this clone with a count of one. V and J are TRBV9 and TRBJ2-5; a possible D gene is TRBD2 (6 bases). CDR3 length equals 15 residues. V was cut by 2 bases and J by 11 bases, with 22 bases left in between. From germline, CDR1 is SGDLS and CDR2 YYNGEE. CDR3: CASSVASGREHEQYF. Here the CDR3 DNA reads TGTGCCAGCAGCGTCGCCTCTGGGCGGGAACATGAGCAGTACTTC. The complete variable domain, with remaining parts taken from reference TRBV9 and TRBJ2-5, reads DSGVTQTPKHLITATGQRVTLRCSPRSGDLSVYWYQQSLDQGLQFLIQYYNGEERAKGNILERFSAQQFPDLHSELNLSSLELGDSALYFCASSVASGREHEQYFGPGTRLLVL.

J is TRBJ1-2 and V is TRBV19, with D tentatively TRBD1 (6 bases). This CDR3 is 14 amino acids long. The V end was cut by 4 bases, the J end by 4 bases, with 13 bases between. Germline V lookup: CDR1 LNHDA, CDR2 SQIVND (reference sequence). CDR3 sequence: CASSTQQGFYGYTF. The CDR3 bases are TGTGCCAGTAGTACCCAACAGGGCTTCTATGGCTACACCTTC.

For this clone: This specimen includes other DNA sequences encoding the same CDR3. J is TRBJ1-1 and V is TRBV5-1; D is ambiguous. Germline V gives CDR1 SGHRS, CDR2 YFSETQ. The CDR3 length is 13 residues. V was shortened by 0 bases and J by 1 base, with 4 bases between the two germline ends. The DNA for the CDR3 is TGCGCCAGCAGCTTGGCAGGGAACACTGAAGCTTTCTTT. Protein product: CASSLAGNTEAFF.

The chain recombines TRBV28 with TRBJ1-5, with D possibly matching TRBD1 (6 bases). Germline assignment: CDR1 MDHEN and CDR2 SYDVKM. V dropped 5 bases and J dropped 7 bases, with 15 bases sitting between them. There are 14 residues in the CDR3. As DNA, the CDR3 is TGTGCCAGCAGTCAGGACAGCCGGACCCAGCCCCAGCATTTT. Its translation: CASSQDSRTQPQHF.